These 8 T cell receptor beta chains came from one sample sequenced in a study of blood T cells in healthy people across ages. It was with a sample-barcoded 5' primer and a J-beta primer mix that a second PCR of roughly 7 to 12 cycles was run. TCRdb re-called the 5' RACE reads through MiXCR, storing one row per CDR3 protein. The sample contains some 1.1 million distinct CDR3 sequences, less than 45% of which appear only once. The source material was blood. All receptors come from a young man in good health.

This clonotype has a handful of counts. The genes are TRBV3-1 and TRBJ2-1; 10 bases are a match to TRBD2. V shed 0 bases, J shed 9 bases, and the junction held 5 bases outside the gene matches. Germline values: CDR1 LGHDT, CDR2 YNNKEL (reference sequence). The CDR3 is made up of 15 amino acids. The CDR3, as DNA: TGTGCCAGCAGCCAAGATGCTAGCGGGAGCCTTGAGCAGTTCTTC. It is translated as CASSQDASGSLEQFF.

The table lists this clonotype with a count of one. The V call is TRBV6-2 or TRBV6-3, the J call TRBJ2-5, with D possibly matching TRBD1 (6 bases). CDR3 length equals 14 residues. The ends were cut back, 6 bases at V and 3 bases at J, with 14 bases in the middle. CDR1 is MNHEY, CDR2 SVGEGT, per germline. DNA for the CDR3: TGTGCCAGCAGAGACGACAGGACAAAAGAGACCCAGTACTTC. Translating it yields CASRDDRTKETQYF.

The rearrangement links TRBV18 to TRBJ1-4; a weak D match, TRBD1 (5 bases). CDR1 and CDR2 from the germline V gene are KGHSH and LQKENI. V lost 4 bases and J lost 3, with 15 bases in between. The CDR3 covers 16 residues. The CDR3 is CASSRTSGQSNEKLFF. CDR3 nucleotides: TGTGCCAGCTCACGCACATCGGGGCAGTCTAATGAAAAACTGTTTTTT.

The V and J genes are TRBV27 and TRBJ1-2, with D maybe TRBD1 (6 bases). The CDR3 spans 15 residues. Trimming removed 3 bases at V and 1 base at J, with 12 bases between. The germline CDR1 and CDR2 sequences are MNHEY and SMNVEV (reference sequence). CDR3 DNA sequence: TGTGCCAGCAGTTTCAAGGGGGACCGTAACTATGGCTACACCTTC. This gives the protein CASSFKGDRNYGYTF.

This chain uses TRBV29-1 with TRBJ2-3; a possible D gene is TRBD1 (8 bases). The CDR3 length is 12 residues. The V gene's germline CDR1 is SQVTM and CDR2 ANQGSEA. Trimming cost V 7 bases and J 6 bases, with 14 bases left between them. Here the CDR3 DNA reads TGCAGCGCCGGACAGGGAGGGGATACGCAGTATTTT. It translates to CSAGQGGDTQYF.

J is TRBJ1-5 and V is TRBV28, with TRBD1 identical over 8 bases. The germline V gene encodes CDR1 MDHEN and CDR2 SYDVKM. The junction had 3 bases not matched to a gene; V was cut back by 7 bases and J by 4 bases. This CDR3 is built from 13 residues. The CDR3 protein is CASIQGGNQPQHF. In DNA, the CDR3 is TGTGCCAGCATACAGGGGGGTAATCAGCCCCAGCATTTT.

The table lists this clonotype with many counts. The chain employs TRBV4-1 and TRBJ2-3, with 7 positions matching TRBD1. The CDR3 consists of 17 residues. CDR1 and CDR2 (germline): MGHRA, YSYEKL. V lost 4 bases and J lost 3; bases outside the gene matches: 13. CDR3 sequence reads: CASSLEMGSGGTDTQYF. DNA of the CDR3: TGCGCCAGCAGCCTTGAAATGGGATCAGGGGGTACAGATACGCAGTATTTT.

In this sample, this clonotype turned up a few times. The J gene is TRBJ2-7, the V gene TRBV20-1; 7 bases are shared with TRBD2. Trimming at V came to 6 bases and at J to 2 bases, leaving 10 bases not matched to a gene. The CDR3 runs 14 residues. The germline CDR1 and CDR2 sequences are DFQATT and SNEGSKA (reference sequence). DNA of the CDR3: TGCAGTGCCAACCGTCCAGCGGGGCCCTACGAGCAGTACTTC. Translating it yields CSANRPAGPYEQYF.